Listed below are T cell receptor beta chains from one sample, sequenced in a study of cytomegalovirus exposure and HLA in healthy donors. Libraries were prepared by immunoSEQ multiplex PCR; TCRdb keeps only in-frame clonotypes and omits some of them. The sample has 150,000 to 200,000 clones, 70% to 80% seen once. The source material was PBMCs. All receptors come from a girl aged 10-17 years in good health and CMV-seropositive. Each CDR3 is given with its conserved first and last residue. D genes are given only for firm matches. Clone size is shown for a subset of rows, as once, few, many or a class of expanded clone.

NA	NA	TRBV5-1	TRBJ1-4	CASSSHATNEKLFF	TGCGCCAGCAGCTCCCACGCGACTAATGAAAAACTGTTTTTT
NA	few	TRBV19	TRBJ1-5	CASSRQYSNQPQHF	TGTGCCAGTAGCCGACAGTATAGCAATCAGCCCCAGCATTTT
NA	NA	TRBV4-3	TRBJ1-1	CASSQDRMVGELEAFF	TGCGCCAGCAGCCAAGATCGAATGGTCGGGGAATTGGAAGCTTTCTTT
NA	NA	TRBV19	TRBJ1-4	CASSIGGRTNEKLFF	TGTGCCAGTAGTATCGGCGGGCGGACTAATGAAAAACTGTTTTTT
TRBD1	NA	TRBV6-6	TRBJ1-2	CASSSGTGIGYTF	TGTGCCAGCAGCTCCGGGACAGGGATCGGCTACACCTTC
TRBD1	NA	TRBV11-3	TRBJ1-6	CASSSRQGAPNSPLHF	TGTGCCAGCAGCTCCCGACAGGGGGCGCCTAATTCACCCCTCCACTTT
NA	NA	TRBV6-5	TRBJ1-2	CASSSYYGYTF	TGTGCCAGCAGTTCGTACTATGGCTACACCTTC
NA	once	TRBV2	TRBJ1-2	CASRPRVGGYTF	TGTGCCAGCAGGCCCCGGGTGGGTGGCTACACCTTC
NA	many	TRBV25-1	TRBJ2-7	CASRNSGGRAGSTYEQYF	TGTGCCAGCAGGAACTCCGGGGGGCGGGCAGGGTCGACCTACGAGCAGTACTTC
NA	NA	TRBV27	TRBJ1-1	CASSLSPGSRLEAFF	TGTGCCAGCAGTTTATCCCCGGGAAGTCGCCTAGAAGCTTTCTTT
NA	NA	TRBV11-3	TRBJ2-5	CASSLERETQYF	TGTGCCAGCAGCTTAGAGAGGGAGACCCAGTACTTC